This paragraph covers one T cell receptor beta chain sequence. The antigen is unknown. The sample belongs to a study of early T cells in non-severe SARS-CoV-2 infection. General study points: VDJdb matching, biased toward anti-spike CD8 responses, missed private and CD4 specificities.

cDNA molecules, individually, were tagged with unique molecular identifiers. MiXCR was run by TCRdb on the 5' RACE reads, yielding one entry per CDR3 protein. The sample shows under 85,000 distinct CDR3 sequences, roughly 5.3% of them seen only once. V lost 4 bases, J lost 8 bases, and 11 bases lay in between. The CDR3 sequence is 12 residues long. Germline CDR1 MDHEN, CDR2 SYDVKM. The specimen was whole blood, collected at baseline. The clonotype was recovered from an adult who was a healthcare worker with PCR-confirmed SARS-CoV-2 infection or an uninfected control (not recorded which). This chain uses TRBV28 with TRBJ1-2, with D perhaps TRBD1 (6 bases). CDR3 loop: CASSSQGWGYTF. CDR3 coding DNA: TGTGCCAGCAGTTCACAGGGCTGGGGCTACACCTTC.